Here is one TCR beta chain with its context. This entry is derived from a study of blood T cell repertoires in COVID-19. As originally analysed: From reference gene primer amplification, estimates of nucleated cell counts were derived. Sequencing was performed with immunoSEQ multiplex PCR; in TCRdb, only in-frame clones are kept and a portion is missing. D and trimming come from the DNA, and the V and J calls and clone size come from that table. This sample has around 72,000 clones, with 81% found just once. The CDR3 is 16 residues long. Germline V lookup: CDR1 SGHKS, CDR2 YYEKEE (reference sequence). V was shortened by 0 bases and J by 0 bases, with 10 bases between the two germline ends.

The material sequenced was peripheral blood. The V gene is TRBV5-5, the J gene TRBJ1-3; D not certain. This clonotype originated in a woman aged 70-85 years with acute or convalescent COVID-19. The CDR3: CASSLDVLLSGNTIYF. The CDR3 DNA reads TGTGCCAGCAGCTTGGATGTCCTTCTCTCTGGAAACACCATATATTTT.